What follows are 32 T cell receptor beta chains derived from one specimen sequenced in a study of regulatory dendritic cells for organ transplantation (dated by TCRdb to 2015 to 2018). The protocol used for the library was the immunoSEQ multiplex PCR assay. Here the immuneACCESS table is served through TCRdb, limited to in-frame sequences with V and J called. Missing clones are a known gap in these copies; in checked studies unresolved V genes cover under half, and the rest lacks a known reason. The sample table holds 25,000 to 35,000 clones, of which roughly 80% were seen once. The top ten constitute less than 0.11% of the sample. The sequenced sample was naive CD4+ T cells from blood. Interpreted using the paper, the cell subset or site label stands for: CD45RA+ naive T cells. Every receptor here comes from a human donor in good health.

The chain carries TRBV29-1 and TRBJ2-1, with 8 bases lining up with TRBD1. Germline values: CDR1 SQVTM, CDR2 ANQGSEA. The CDR3 runs to 14 residues. Trimming removed 1 base from V and 7 bases from J; junction bases left unmatched: 6. The CDR3 bases are TGCAGCGTTGAAGGACAGGGGAGTTGGAATGAGCAGTTCTTC. Its protein product is CSVEGQGSWNEQFF.

The chain uses TRBV6-1 and TRBJ1-5, with D unclear. Germline CDR1 is MNHNS and CDR2 is SASEGT. There are 15 residues in the CDR3. Trimming took off 6 bases at V and 4 bases at J, with 16 bases between the two ends. CDR3 sequence reads: CASRELPTGNQPQHF. DNA for the CDR3: TGTGCCAGCAGAGAACTACCCACCGGTAATCAGCCCCAGCATTTT.

The rearrangement joins TRBV7-2 to TRBJ2-5; the match to TRBD1 covers 10 bases. The length of the CDR3 is 14 residues. After removal of 5 bases from V and 5 bases from J, the junction contained 5 bases not matched to a gene. CDR1 is SGHTA and CDR2 is FQGNSA in the germline V gene. For the CDR3, the DNA is TGTGCCAGCAGCCAACGGACAGGGGGGGAGACCCAGTACTTC. It is translated as CASSQRTGGETQYF.

The chain employs TRBV7-6 and TRBJ2-5, with no clear D. V lost 1 base and J lost 3, with 9 bases in between. The CDR3 is 14 residues long. In germline, CDR1 is SGHVS, CDR2 FNYEAQ. The CDR3 here is CASSLGLAKETQYF. CDR3 coding DNA: TGTGCCAGCAGCTTAGGACTGGCTAAAGAGACCCAGTACTTC. The whole variable domain, remainder taken from reference TRBV7-6 and TRBJ2-5, is GAGVSQSPRYKVTKRGQDVALRCDPISGHVSLYWYRQALGQGPEFLTYFNYEAQQDKSGLPNDRFSAERPEGSISTLTIQRTEQRDSAMYRCASSLGLAKETQYFGPGTRLLVL.

The rearrangement joins TRBV5-1 to TRBJ1-2; 7 positions match TRBD1. CDR1 is SGHRS and CDR2 is YFSETQ in the germline V gene. V shed 7 bases, J shed 5 bases, and the junction held 17 bases outside the gene matches. This CDR3 is 16 amino acids long. For the CDR3, the DNA is TGCGCCAGCGGGTCCTCTCCAGGCGGGACAGATTATGGCTACACCTTC. This gives the protein CASGSSPGGTDYGYTF.

V and J are TRBV27 and TRBJ2-3; possible D gene TRBD2, 6 bases. CDR1 is MNHEY, CDR2 SMNVEV, per germline (reference sequence). The length of the CDR3 is 16 residues. V was shortened by 2 bases and J by 2 bases, with 14 bases between the two germline ends. The CDR3 sequence is CASSLARDGHTDTQYF. The CDR3 region has the DNA TGTGCCAGCAGTTTAGCGCGGGACGGTCACACAGATACGCAGTATTTT.

The chain combines TRBV27 with TRBJ1-1, with D tentatively TRBD1 (6 bases). Germline V gene sequence: CDR1 MNHEY, CDR2 SMNVEV (reference sequence). This CDR3 spans 14 amino acids. V was pared by 6 bases and J by 5 bases, with 16 bases between. CDR3 sequence: CASRLGGHGTEAFF. CDR3 nucleotide sequence: TGTGCCAGCAGGTTGGGGGGGCATGGAACTGAAGCTTTCTTT.

This clone showed up just a few times. This chain links TRBV5-4 with TRBJ1-1, with 11 positions matching TRBD1. Germline assignment: CDR1 SGHNT and CDR2 YYREEE (reference sequence). The CDR3 length is 15 residues. With 4 bases clipped from V and 0 bases from J, the junction kept 2 bases outside the gene matches. Here the CDR3 reads CASSQDRGLNTEAFF. Here the CDR3 DNA reads TGTGCCAGCAGCCAGGACAGGGGGCTGAACACTGAAGCTTTCTTT.

The CDR3 DNA is TGTGCCAGCAGTGGAGACCGGGACAGGGCCTATAATTCACCCCTCCACTTT. This codes for CASSGDRDRAYNSPLHF. The chain uses TRBV6-1 and TRBJ1-6, with 9 bases that match TRBD1. CDR1 and CDR2 (germline): MNHNS, SASEGT. The J segment lost 2 bases and the V segment lost 4 bases, leaving 6 bases of the junction unmatched. There are 17 residues in the CDR3.

This clone was detected a few times. The rearrangement uses TRBV7-8 and TRBJ1-5; D may be TRBD1 (5 bases). The germline gives CDR1 SGHVS, CDR2 FQNEAQ. The CDR3 is 14 residues long. Trimming removed 1 base from V and 3 bases from J, with 7 bases in between. This CDR3 is CASSLGQPNQPQHF. CDR3 nucleotides: TGTGCCAGCAGCTTAGGACAGCCCAATCAGCCCCAGCATTTT.

The rearrangement joins TRBV5-1 to TRBJ1-1, with D hard to call. V dropped 2 bases and J dropped 0 bases, with 5 bases sitting between them. The CDR3 length is 13 residues. Germline lookup yields CDR1 SGHRS and CDR2 YFSETQ. The CDR3 DNA reads TGCGCCAGCAGCTTTTCGGTGAACACTGAAGCTTTCTTT. It codes for CASSFSVNTEAFF.

DNA for the CDR3: TGTGCCAGCAGCTTAGAGCGGGGGTCTTACAATGAGCAGTTCTTC. Its protein product is CASSLERGSYNEQFF. The genes are TRBV7-2 and TRBJ2-1; TRBD2 agrees at 8 bases. Germline-derived CDR1 and CDR2 are SGHTA and FQGNSA. The CDR3 runs to 15 residues. The V gene end was trimmed by 1 base and the J gene end by 4 bases; junction bases not matched to a gene: 3.

V gene TRBV7-9 combines with J gene TRBJ2-1; TRBD2 matches at 10 bases. The CDR3 extends over 16 amino acids. Germline V gene data show CDR1 as SEHNR and CDR2 as FQNEAQ (reference sequence). Trimming cost V 3 bases and J 7 bases; bases outside gene matches: 9. In DNA, the CDR3 is TGTGCCAGCAGCTTCAGCGGGGGGGCCGGTGTAAATGAGCAGTTCTTC. Its translation is CASSFSGGAGVNEQFF.

The V call is TRBV19, the J call TRBJ1-4, with D perhaps matching TRBD1 (5 bases). Trimming left V 8 bases short and J 8 bases short, with 18 bases between. This CDR3 spans 14 amino acids. Germline CDR1 reads LNHDA; CDR2 reads SQIVND (reference sequence). DNA of the CDR3: TGTGCCAGTCAATCACAGGTCGGAGGGGAAAAACTGTTTTTT. Amino acids: CASQSQVGGEKLFF.

In nucleotides, the CDR3 is TGTGCCAGCAGCTCAGACAGGGGGGTATCTGAAAAACTGTTTTTT. This codes for CASSSDRGVSEKLFF. The chain is built from TRBV5-4 and TRBJ1-4, with TRBD1 matching 9 bases. With V trimmed by 3 bases and J by 7 bases, 7 bases remained unmatched. The CDR3 has 15 amino acids. The germline V gene has CDR1 SGHNT and CDR2 YYREEE (reference sequence).

The chain combines TRBV7-8 with TRBJ2-1; TRBD1 aligns across 7 bases. Germline V gives CDR1 SGHVS, CDR2 FQNEAQ. V was clipped by 1 base and J by 3 bases; unmatched bases: 3. The CDR3 totals 15 residues. CDR3: CASSLDGQVYNEQFF. For the CDR3, the DNA is TGTGCCAGCAGCTTAGATGGACAGGTCTACAATGAGCAGTTCTTC.

This chain connects TRBV19 to TRBJ2-4, with 9 bases lining up with TRBD2. The junction had 6 bases not matched to a gene; V was cut back by 1 base and J by 5 bases. CDR1 LNHDA and CDR2 SQIVND come from the germline V gene (reference sequence). This CDR3 has 16 amino acids. The CDR3, as DNA: TGTGCCAGTAGTATAGGGCAGGGCGGGGGGGAAAACATTCAGTACTTC. This sequence encodes CASSIGQGGGENIQYF.

The V call is TRBV7-9, the J call TRBJ2-7; D may be TRBD2 (6 bases). Trimming stripped 6 bases from V and 2 bases from J, with 11 bases between. CDR1 SEHNR and CDR2 FQNEAQ come from the germline V gene (reference sequence). The CDR3 is 13 amino acids. The CDR3 spells CASRAAGPYEQYF. As DNA, the CDR3 is TGTGCCAGCAGGGCAGCGGGTCCCTACGAGCAGTACTTC.

The V and J genes are TRBV18 and TRBJ2-5; 7 nucleotides line up with TRBD2. The length of the CDR3 is 16 residues. After removal of 3 bases from V and 4 bases from J, the junction contained 11 bases not matched to a gene. Germline V lookup: CDR1 KGHSH, CDR2 LQKENI. CDR3 coding DNA: TGTGCCAGCTCACCCTTGTCGGGGGGAACCGGAGAGACCCAGTACTTC. Its protein product is CASSPLSGGTGETQYF.

The chain has TRBV6-6 and TRBJ1-1, with TRBD1 matching 7 bases. Germline V gene sequence: CDR1 MNHNY, CDR2 SVGAGI (reference sequence). CDR3 size: 14 residues. V was clipped by 3 bases and J by 5 bases; unmatched bases: 6. CDR3 sequence reads: CASSYEGARTEAFF. For the CDR3, the DNA is TGTGCCAGCAGTTATGAGGGGGCGCGAACTGAAGCTTTCTTT.

This CDR3 is CASSPGGQLRSGNTIYF. The CDR3 nucleotides are TGTGCCAGTAGCCCCGGGGGGCAGCTTCGCTCTGGAAACACCATATATTTT. The rearrangement uses TRBV19 and TRBJ1-3; TRBD1 is a possible D gene (6 bases). Germline V lookup: CDR1 LNHDA, CDR2 SQIVND (reference sequence). The CDR3 has 17 residues. V was pared by 6 bases and J by 0 bases, with 18 bases between. The variable domain in full, with the rest retrieved from reference TRBV19 and TRBJ1-3, is DGGITQSPKYLFRKEGQNVTLSCEQNLNHDAMYWYRQDPGQGLRLIYYSQIVNDFQKGDIAEGYSVSREKKESFPLTVTSAQKNPTAFYLCASSPGGQLRSGNTIYFGEGSWLTVV.

The rearrangement joins TRBV2 to TRBJ2-3, with 10 bases fitting TRBD2. Germline CDR1 SNHLY, CDR2 FYNNEI. The trim removed 6 bases at V and 3 bases at J, leaving 9 bases unmatched. The CDR3 has 16 amino acids. The CDR3, as DNA: TGTGCCAGCAGGGACCGAGCGGGGGGGCCGACAGATACGCAGTATTTT. Protein product: CASRDRAGGPTDTQYF.

The rearrangement uses TRBV6-5 and TRBJ1-1, with 10 bases lining up with TRBD1. CDR3 length equals 15 residues. CDR1 is MNHEY, CDR2 SVGAGI, per germline. V was clipped by 6 bases and J by 4 bases; unmatched bases: 8. The CDR3 region is CASRAPGQGTTEAFF. The CDR3 nucleotides read TGTGCCAGCAGAGCCCCGGGACAGGGGACCACTGAAGCTTTCTTT.

The rearrangement links TRBV5-4 to TRBJ2-5; D is unclear. This CDR3 region has 14 residues. CDR1 is SGHNT and CDR2 is YYREEE in the germline V gene (reference sequence). Trimming took 0 bases from V and 2 from J, leaving 8 bases between them. Here the CDR3 DNA reads TGTGCCAGCAGCTTGGACAGAAGGCAAGAGACCCAGTACTTC. It encodes CASSLDRRQETQYF.

The gene calls are TRBV5-4 and TRBJ2-3; the D is unclear. The V end lost 2 bases, the J end lost 1 base, and 8 bases lay between the germline ends. The CDR3 consists of 14 residues. Germline V gives CDR1 SGHNT, CDR2 YYREEE (reference sequence). DNA for the CDR3: TGTGCCAGCAGCTTCCCTCGGGGCACAGATACGCAGTATTTT. Its translation is CASSFPRGTDTQYF.

The rearrangement links TRBV6-6 to TRBJ1-4; D gene unclear. Germline loops: CDR1 MNHNY, CDR2 SVGAGI (reference sequence). V dropped 7 bases and J dropped 4 bases, with 10 bases sitting between them. The CDR3 is made up of 13 amino acids. CDR3: CASTTPVNEKLFF. The CDR3 DNA sequence: TGTGCCAGCACCACCCCGGTTAATGAAAAACTGTTTTTT.

This chain uses TRBV5-1 with TRBJ2-1, with a tentative D call TRBD2 (6 bases). The germline gives CDR1 SGHRS, CDR2 YFSETQ. There are 15 residues in the CDR3. Trimming stripped 0 bases from V and 0 bases from J, with 7 bases between. The CDR3 loop reads CASSLVADSYNEQFF. The DNA for the CDR3 is TGCGCCAGCAGCTTGGTAGCGGACTCCTACAATGAGCAGTTCTTC.

V is TRBV19 and J is TRBJ1-1; perhaps TRBD1 as D (5 bases). Germline V CDR1 and CDR2: LNHDA, SQIVND (reference sequence). The CDR3 runs 14 residues. Trimming took off 0 bases at V and 4 bases at J, with 9 bases between the two ends. CDR3 amino acids: CASSIEGRVTEAFF. CDR3 in DNA: TGTGCCAGTAGTATAGAGGGCAGGGTCACTGAAGCTTTCTTT.

The rearrangement joins TRBV29-1 to TRBJ2-1, with TRBD2 matching over 7 bases. The V and J ends lost 4 bases and 6 bases, in that order; junction bases with no gene match: 9. The germline gives CDR1 SQVTM, CDR2 ANQGSEA. This CDR3 spans 14 amino acids. As DNA, the CDR3 is TGCAGCGTTGCCTGGGGGGGTGCCGGCAATGAGCAGTTCTTC. This sequence encodes CSVAWGGAGNEQFF.

The chain has TRBV28 and TRBJ1-1; no firm D call. The CDR3 consists of 14 residues. With 10 bases removed from V and 0 bases from J, the gap between germline ends came to 15 bases. Germline CDR1 is MDHEN and CDR2 is SYDVKM. CDR3 nucleotide sequence: TGTGCCACCGTAGCCGGAGGAATGAACACTGAAGCTTTCTTT. It translates to CATVAGGMNTEAFF.

This chain joins TRBV19 and TRBJ1-2; possibly TRBD1 for D (5 bases). CDR3 length equals 14 residues. Between the trimmed V and J ends, which lost 3 bases and 4 bases, there was a span of 12 bases. CDR1 and CDR2 from the germline V gene are LNHDA and SQIVND (reference sequence). DNA for the CDR3: TGTGCCAGTAGTATGGTGACAGACCCCTATGGCTACACCTTC. Amino acids: CASSMVTDPYGYTF.

J is TRBJ2-5 and V is TRBV9; 9 bases are a match to TRBD2. There are 16 residues in the CDR3. Germline V gene data show CDR1 as SGDLS and CDR2 as YYNGEE. The J segment lost 5 bases and the V segment lost 0 bases, leaving 8 bases of the junction unmatched. CDR3 bases: TGTGCCAGCAGCGTAGGTTTAGCGGGGGTTGGGGAGACCCAGTACTTC. Translated, it gives CASSVGLAGVGETQYF.